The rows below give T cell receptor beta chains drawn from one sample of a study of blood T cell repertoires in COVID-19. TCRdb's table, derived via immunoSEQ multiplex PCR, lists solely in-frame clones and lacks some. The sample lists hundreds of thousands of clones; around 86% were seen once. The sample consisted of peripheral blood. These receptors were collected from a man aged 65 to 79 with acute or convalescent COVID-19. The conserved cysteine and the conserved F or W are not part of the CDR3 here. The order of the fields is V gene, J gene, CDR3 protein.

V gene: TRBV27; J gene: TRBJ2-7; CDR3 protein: ASSMDRRGYEQY
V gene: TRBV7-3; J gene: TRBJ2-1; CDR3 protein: ASSPSAGREQF
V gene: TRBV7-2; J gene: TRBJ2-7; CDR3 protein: ASSLYGNSYEQY
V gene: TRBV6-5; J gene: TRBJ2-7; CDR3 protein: ASRRTGAYEQY
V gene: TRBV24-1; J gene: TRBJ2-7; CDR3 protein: ATQSGGETEQY
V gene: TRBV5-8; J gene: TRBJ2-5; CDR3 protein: ASSSQDRGRGETQY
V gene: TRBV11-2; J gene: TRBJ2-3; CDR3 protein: ASSLGSVTDTQY
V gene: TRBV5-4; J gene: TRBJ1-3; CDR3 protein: ASSLGQGSVNTIY
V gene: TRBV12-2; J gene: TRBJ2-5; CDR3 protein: ASRLSFGTDEETQY
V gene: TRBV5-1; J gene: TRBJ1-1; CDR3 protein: ASSLGSGGYTEAF
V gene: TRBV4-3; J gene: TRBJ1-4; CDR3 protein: ASSQGLGGGNEKLF
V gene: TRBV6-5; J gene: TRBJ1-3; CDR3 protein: ASSQGAHGNTIY
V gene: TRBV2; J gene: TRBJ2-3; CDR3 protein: ASSDIFRDTQY
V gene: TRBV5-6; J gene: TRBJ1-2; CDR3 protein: ASSPGGGNYGYT
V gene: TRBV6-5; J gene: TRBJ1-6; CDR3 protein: ASSSDTASYNSPLH
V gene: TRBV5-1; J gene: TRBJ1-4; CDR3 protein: ASSLAGTGGEKLF
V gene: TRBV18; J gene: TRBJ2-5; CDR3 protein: ASSPVSGQETQY
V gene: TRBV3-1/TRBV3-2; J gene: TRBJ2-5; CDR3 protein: ASRPLSGGAGETQY
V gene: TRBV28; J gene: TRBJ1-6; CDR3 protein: ASSFGRTYNSPLH
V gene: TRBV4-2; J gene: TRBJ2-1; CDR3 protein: ASSPGQGQGEQF
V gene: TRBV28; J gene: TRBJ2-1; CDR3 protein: ASSRPGLVVEQF
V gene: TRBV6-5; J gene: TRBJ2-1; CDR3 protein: ASSSGTSGLGEQF
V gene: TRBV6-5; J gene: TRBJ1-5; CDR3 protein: ASSQISNQPQH
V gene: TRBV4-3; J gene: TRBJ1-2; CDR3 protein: ASSQGQGRYYGYT
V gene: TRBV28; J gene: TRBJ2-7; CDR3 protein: ASSSTSGGPDEQY
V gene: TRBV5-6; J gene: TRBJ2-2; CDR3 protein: ASRSGTSGSFTGELF
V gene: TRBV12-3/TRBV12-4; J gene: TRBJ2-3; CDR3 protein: ASAYTDTQY
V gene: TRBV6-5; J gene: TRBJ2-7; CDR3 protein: ASSYTRRGYEQY
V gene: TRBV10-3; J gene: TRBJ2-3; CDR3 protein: AISRRGAGESQFDTQY
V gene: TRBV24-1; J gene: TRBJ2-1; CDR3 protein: ATSDSTGDSYNEQF
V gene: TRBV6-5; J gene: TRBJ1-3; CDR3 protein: ASSYSAQGWRNTIY
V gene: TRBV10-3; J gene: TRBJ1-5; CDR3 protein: AISEEAINQPQH
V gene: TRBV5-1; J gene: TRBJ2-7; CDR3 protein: ASSPGQEEGYEQY
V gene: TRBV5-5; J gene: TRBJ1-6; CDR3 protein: ASSLDPGSTNSPLH
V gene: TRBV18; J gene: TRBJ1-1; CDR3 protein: ASSPGQANEAF
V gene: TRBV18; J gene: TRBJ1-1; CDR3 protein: ASSPGVAGTEAF
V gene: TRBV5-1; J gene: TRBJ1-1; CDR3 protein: ASSLDPFHLMNTEAF
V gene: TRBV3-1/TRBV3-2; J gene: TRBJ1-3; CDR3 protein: ASSQQGPAGNTIY
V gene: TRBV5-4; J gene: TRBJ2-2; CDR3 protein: ASSSLTSSDTGELF
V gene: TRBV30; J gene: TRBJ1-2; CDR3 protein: AWSSNRGQYT
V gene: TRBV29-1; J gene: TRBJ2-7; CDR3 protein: SVETGTGSSEQY
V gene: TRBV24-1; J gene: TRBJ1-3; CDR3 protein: ATSTGAGNTIY
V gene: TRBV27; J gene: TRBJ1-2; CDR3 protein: ASSPTSGLLGYT
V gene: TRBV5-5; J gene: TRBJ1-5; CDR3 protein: ASSLFGGGSNQPQH
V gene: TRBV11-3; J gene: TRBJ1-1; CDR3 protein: ASSLGQGENTEAF
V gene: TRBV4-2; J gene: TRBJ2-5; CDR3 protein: ASSQGPSGATGETQY
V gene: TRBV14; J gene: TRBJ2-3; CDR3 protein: ASSQGWASGRGLFSTQY
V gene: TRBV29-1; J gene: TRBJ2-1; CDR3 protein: SVVGQGVNSYNEQF
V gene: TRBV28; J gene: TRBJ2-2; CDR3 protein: ASTKDFTGELF
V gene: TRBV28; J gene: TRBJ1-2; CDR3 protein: ASSGQGATGYT
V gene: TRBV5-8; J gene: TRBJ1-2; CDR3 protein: ASSPEAGYVYGYT
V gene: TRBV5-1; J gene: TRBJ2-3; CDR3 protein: ASSFEYGTQY